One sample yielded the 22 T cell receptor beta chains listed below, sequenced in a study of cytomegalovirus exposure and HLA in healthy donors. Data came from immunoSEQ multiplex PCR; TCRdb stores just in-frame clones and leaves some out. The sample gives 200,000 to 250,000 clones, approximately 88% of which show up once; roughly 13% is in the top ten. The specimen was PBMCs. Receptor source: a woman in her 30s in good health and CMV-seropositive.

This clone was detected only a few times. In nucleotides, the CDR3 is TGCGCCAGCAGCTTCCTCGGGGCTAGTGACAGGTACGAGCAGTACTTC. This translates into CASSFLGASDRYEQYF. J is TRBJ2-7 and V is TRBV5-1; D is possibly TRBD1 (6 bases). CDR1 and CDR2 (germline): SGHRS, YFSETQ. The CDR3 sequence is 16 residues long. Trimming shortened V by 2 bases and J by 4 bases, and 19 bases separated the two germline ends.

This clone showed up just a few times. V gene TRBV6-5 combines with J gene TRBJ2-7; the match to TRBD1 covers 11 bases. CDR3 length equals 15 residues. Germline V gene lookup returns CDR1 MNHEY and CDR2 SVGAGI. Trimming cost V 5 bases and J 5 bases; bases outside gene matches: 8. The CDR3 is CASSGLDRGPHEQYF. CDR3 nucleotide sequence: TGTGCCAGCAGTGGTTTGGACAGGGGGCCCCACGAGCAGTACTTC.

CDR3 amino acids: CASSITGTGAYEQYF. The CDR3 coding sequence is TGCGCCAGCAGCATTACCGGGACAGGGGCCTACGAGCAGTACTTC. V usage is TRBV5-1 and J usage is TRBJ2-7; 10 bases agree with TRBD1. The CDR3 totals 15 residues. J gave up 2 bases and V 4 bases, and 6 bases lay outside the gene matches. Germline loops: CDR1 SGHRS, CDR2 YFSETQ.

CDR3 loop: CASSLERQNNEQFF. CDR3 nucleotides: TGCGCCAGCAGCTTGGAGCGCCAGAACAATGAGCAGTTCTTC. This chain links TRBV5-1 with TRBJ2-1; D remains ambiguous. Trimming left V 0 bases short and J 5 bases short, with 9 bases between. This CDR3 contains 14 residues. Germline V gives CDR1 SGHRS, CDR2 YFSETQ.

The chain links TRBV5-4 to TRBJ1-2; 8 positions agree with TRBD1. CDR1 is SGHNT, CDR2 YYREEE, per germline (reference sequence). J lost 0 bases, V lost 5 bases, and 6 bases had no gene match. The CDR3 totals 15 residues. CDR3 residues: CASRLQGVANYGYTF. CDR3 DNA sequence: TGTGCCAGCAGATTACAGGGGGTAGCTAACTATGGCTACACCTTC.

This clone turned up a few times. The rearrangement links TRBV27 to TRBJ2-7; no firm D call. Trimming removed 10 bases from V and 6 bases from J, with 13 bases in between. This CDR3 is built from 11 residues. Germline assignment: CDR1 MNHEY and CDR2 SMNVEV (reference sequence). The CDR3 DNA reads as TGTGCCATCGTTAGAAGGGCCGAGCAGTACTTC. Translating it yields CAIVRRAEQYF.

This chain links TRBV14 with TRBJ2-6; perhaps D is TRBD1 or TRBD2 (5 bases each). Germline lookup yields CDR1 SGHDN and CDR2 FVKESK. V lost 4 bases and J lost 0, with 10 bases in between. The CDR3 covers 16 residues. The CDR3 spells CASSLMGTSGANVLTF. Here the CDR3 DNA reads TGTGCCAGCAGCCTCATGGGGACCTCTGGGGCCAACGTCCTGACTTTC.

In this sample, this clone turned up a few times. The chain's CDR3 is CASTPQGASKNIQYF. As DNA, the CDR3 is TGTGCCAGTACCCCACAGGGGGCTTCCAAAAACATTCAGTACTTC. The genes are TRBV19 and TRBJ2-4; 9 nucleotides line up with TRBD1. V dropped 7 bases and J dropped 2; count of bases not matched to a gene: 6. Germline CDR1 and CDR2: LNHDA and SQIVND (reference sequence). This CDR3 contains 15 residues.

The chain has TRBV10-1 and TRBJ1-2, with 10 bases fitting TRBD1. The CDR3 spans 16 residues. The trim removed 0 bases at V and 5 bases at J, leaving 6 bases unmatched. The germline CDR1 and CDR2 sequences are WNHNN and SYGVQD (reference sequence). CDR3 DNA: TGCGCCAGCAGTGAGTCGAAGGGACAGGGGACGTATGGCTACACCTTC. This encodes CASSESKGQGTYGYTF.

The CDR3 region is CATLGGGGSSGELFF. The DNA for the CDR3 is TGTGCCACCCTAGGCGGGGGGGGCAGTAGCGGGGAGCTGTTTTTT. The J gene is TRBJ2-2, the V gene TRBV7-2, with 9 bases matching TRBD2. From germline, CDR1 is SGHTA and CDR2 FQGNSA. Trimming removed 10 bases from V and 7 bases from J; junction bases left unmatched: 13. The CDR3 covers 15 residues.

In nucleotides, the CDR3 is TGTGCCTGGAGTTCCCAGGGACACTATGGCTACACCTTC. Protein sequence: CAWSSQGHYGYTF. The genes are TRBV30 and TRBJ1-2, with TRBD1 as a possible D gene (5 bases). There are 13 residues in the CDR3. Trimming pared 2 bases from V and 3 bases from J, leaving 10 bases between. Germline CDR1 reads GTSNPN; CDR2 reads SVGIG (reference sequence).

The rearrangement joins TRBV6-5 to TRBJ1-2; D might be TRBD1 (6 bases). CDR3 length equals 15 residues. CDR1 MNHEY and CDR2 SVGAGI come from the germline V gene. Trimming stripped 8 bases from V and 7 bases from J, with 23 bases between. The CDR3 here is CASCSSRQGCGGYTF. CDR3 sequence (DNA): TGTGCCAGCTGTAGCTCAAGGCAGGGGTGTGGTGGCTACACCTTC.

CDR3 nucleotide sequence: TGTGCCAGCAGCGATTTGGGACAGGGAAGGACTGAAGCTTTCTTT. It is translated as CASSDLGQGRTEAFF. The rearrangement links TRBV9 to TRBJ1-1; 9 bases align to TRBD1. The V and J ends lost 3 bases and 5 bases, in that order; junction bases with no gene match: 8. The CDR3 totals 15 residues. CDR1 is SGDLS and CDR2 is YYNGEE in the germline V gene.

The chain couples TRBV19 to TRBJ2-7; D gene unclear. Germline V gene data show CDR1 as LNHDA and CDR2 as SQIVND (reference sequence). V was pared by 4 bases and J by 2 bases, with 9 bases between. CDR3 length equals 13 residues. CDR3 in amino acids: CASSTTLTYEQYF. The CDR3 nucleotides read TGTGCCAGTAGTACAACTTTGACCTACGAGCAGTACTTC.

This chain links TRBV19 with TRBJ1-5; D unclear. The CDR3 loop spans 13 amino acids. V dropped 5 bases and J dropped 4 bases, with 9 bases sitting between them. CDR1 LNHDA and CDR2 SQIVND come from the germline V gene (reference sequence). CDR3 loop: CASSDPKNQPQHF. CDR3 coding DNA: TGTGCCAGTAGTGACCCAAAAAATCAGCCCCAGCATTTT.

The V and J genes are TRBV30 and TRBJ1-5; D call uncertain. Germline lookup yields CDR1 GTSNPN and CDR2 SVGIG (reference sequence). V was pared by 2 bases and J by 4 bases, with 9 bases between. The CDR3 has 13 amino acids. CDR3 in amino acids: CAWSYSENQPQHF. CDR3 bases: TGTGCCTGGAGTTACTCTGAGAATCAGCCCCAGCATTTT.

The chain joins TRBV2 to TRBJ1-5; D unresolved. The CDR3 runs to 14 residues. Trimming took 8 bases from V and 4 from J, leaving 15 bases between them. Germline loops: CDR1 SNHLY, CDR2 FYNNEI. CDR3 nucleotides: TGTGCCAGCGTCGGTGCGTTTGGGAATCAGCCCCAGCATTTT. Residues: CASVGAFGNQPQHF.

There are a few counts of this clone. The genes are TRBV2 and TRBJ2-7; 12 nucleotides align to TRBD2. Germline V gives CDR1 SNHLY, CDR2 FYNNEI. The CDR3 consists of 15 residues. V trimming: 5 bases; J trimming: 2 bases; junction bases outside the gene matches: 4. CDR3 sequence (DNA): TGTGCCAGCAGTCCATCTAGCGGGAGGGCCTACGAGCAGTACTTC. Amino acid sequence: CASSPSSGRAYEQYF.

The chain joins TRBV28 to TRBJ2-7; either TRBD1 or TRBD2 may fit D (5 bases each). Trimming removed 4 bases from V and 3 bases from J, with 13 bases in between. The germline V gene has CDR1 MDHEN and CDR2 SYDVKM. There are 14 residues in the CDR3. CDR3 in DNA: TGTGCCAGCAGTTGGGGACGGGGAATCTACGAGCAGTACTTC. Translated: CASSWGRGIYEQYF. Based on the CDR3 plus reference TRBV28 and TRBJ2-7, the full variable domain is DVKVTQSSRYLVKRTGEKVFLECVQDMDHENMFWYRQDPGLGLRLIYFSYDVKMKEKGDIPEGYSVSREKKERFSLILESASTNQTSMYLCASSWGRGIYEQYFGPGTRLTVT.

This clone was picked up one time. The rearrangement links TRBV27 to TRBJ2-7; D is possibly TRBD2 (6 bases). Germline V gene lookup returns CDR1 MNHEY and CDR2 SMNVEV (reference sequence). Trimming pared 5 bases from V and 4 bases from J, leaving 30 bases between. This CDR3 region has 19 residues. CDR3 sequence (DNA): TGTGCCAGCAGTCACGGGACTCCTAGGTTTGGCCCCCTTCGGTACGAGCAGTACTTC. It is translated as CASSHGTPRFGPLRYEQYF.

CDR3 nucleotides: TGCGCCAGCAGTCCAGACAGGCCGAACACTGAAGCTTTCTTT. This gives the protein CASSPDRPNTEAFF. The V and J genes are TRBV5-1 and TRBJ1-1; the D gene is possibly TRBD1 (6 bases). The V end lost 5 bases, the J end lost 1 base, and 12 bases lay between the germline ends. Germline V gene lookup returns CDR1 SGHRS and CDR2 YFSETQ. The CDR3 extends over 14 amino acids.

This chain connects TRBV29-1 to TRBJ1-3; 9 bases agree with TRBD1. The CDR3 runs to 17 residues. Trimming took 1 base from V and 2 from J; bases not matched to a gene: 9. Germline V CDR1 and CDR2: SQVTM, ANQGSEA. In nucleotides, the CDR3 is TGCAGCGTTGAAGCAAGGGACAGGGTGAAGACTGGAAACACCATATATTTT. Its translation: CSVEARDRVKTGNTIYF. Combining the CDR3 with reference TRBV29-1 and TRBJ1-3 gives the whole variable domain SAVISQKPSRDICQRGTSLTIQCQVDSQVTMMFWYRQQPGQSLTLIATANQGSEATYESGFVIDKFPISRPNLTFSTLTVSNMSPEDSSIYLCSVEARDRVKTGNTIYFGEGSWLTVV.